These T cell receptor beta chains were read from a single sample in a study of spatial heterogeneity in lung cancer. Each CDR3 protein gets one entry after TCRdb re-called the 5' RACE reads with MiXCR. Among just over 25,000 distinct CDR3 sequences, more than 10% were seen once, and the ten largest hold approximately 25%. Material: PBMCs, obtained at surgery. All receptors derive from a female donor with early-stage non-small cell lung cancer. CDR3s include the opening cysteine and the closing phenylalanine or tryptophan. The D gene is left open where the match is weak. Clone size, where shown, is once, few, many, or a class for clones that have expanded.

d_call,v_call,j_call,cdr3_length,clone_size,cdr3_nt,cdr3_aa
NA,TRBV4-1,TRBJ2-7,15,many,TGCGCCAGCAGCCAGTACGGAGGGAACTCCTACGAGCAGTACTTC,CASSQYGGNSYEQYF
TRBD2,TRBV10-3,TRBJ2-3,16,many,TGTGCCATCAGTGAGTCAGTAGCGGGAGGCACAGATACGCAGTATTTT,CAISESVAGGTDTQYF
NA,TRBV3-1,TRBJ2-1,15,NA,TGTGCCAGCAGCCAAGATACGGCTAGCCACAATGAGCAGTTCTTC,CASSQDTASHNEQFF
NA,TRBV5-4,TRBJ2-2,15,many,TGTGCCAGCAGCATGAAGGTTTCAGCGGCTGGGGAGCTGTTTTTT,CASSMKVSAAGELFF
TRBD2,TRBV20-1,TRBJ2-1,14,many,TGCAGTGCTAGAACTCGCGGGAGGTACAATGAGCAGTTCTTC,CSARTRGRYNEQFF
NA,TRBV28,TRBJ1-5,16,many,TGTGCCAGCAGTAGAACGGGCGGACCGAATAATCAGCCCCAGCATTTT,CASSRTGGPNNQPQHF
TRBD1,TRBV7-2,TRBJ2-5,15,many,TGTGCCAGCAGCCTCGGACAGGGTCGGGAGGAGACCCAGTACTTC,CASSLGQGREETQYF
NA,TRBV19,TRBJ2-3,14,many,TGTGCCAGTAGTATTGGGGTCAGCACAGATACGCAGTATTTT,CASSIGVSTDTQYF
TRBD1,TRBV2,TRBJ2-6,18,many,TGTGCCAGCAGTCCTCGACAGGGTACTATGACTGGGGCCAACGTCCTGACTTTC,CASSPRQGTMTGANVLTF
TRBD2,TRBV7-2,TRBJ2-5,19,many,TGTGCCAGCAGCTTAGATAGGGGAACCTCTAGCGGGAGAAAAGAGACCCAGTACTTC,CASSLDRGTSSGRKETQYF